These 16 T cell receptor beta chains share one sample of origin, sequenced in a study of blood T cell repertoires in COVID-19. Sequencing was performed with immunoSEQ multiplex PCR; in TCRdb, only in-frame clones are kept and a portion is missing. The sample contains more than 95,000 clones, roughly 80% of which appear only once. Sequenced material: peripheral blood. These receptors originate from a woman aged 80 or over with acute or convalescent COVID-19.

The chain carries TRBV19 and TRBJ2-2; 7 nucleotides match TRBD1. This CDR3 has 15 amino acids. Germline lookup yields CDR1 LNHDA and CDR2 SQIVND (reference sequence). Unmatched junction bases numbered 4, after V lost 6 bases and J lost 0 bases. The DNA for the CDR3 is TGTGCCAGTAGACAAGGGACAGCGAACACCGGGGAGCTGTTTTTT. The encoded protein is CASRQGTANTGELFF.

In its sample, this clone was seen a few times. This chain links TRBV2 with TRBJ2-7, with D perhaps TRBD1 (5 bases). Germline V gives CDR1 SNHLY, CDR2 FYNNEI. The V end lost 7 bases, the J end lost 4 bases, and 14 bases lay between the germline ends. The CDR3 length is 13 residues. The CDR3 region is CASTPKGPYEQYV. Written as DNA, the CDR3 is TGTGCCAGCACCCCAAAGGGGCCTTACGAGCAGTACGTC.

This clone was observed a few times. This CDR3 reads CASSSPHGGNEQFF. The CDR3 region has the DNA TGTGCCAGCAGCTCCCCCCACGGGGGGAATGAGCAGTTCTTC. The chain uses TRBV7-9 and TRBJ2-1, with 7 bases identical to TRBD2. V gave up 4 bases and J gave up 7 bases; unmatched junction bases: 7. The CDR3 runs to 14 residues. The germline V gene encodes CDR1 SEHNR and CDR2 FQNEAQ (reference sequence).

The chain has TRBV7-2 and TRBJ2-3; perhaps TRBD1 as D (6 bases). Per germline, CDR1 SGHTA and CDR2 FQGNSA. The CDR3 contains 15 residues. V was pared by 1 base and J by 3 bases, with 11 bases between. DNA of the CDR3: TGTGCCAGCAGCTTAGAGGGGGACAATACAGATACGCAGTATTTT. Its translation: CASSLEGDNTDTQYF.

In its sample, this clone was seen many times. The chain couples TRBV28 to TRBJ2-7, with TRBD2 matching 10 bases. CDR3 length equals 16 residues. Germline lookup yields CDR1 MDHEN and CDR2 SYDVKM. V shed 4 bases and J 4 bases; nucleotides not matched to a gene: 10. The CDR3 coding sequence is TGTGCCAGCAGTTATGGTAGGACTAGCGGTACTTACGAGCAGTACTTC. This codes for CASSYGRTSGTYEQYF.

The chain couples TRBV24-1 to TRBJ2-1; tentatively, D is TRBD1 (6 bases). The CDR3 extends over 16 amino acids. In germline, CDR1 is KGHDR, CDR2 SFDVKD. The V end lost 9 bases, the J end lost 8 bases, and 25 bases lay between the germline ends. This CDR3 reads CATSDQGYGVSDEQFF. In nucleotides, the CDR3 is TGTGCCACCTCAGATCAGGGGTACGGAGTGAGCGATGAGCAGTTCTTC.

The chain recombines TRBV11-3 with TRBJ1-1; D is possibly TRBD1 (5 bases). Looked up from germline, CDR1 is SGHNT and CDR2 is YENEEA. Trimming stripped 5 bases from V and 5 bases from J, with 12 bases between. This CDR3 has 13 amino acids. The CDR3, as DNA: TGTGCCAGCAGCCGGGGGTACGGAACTGAAGCTTTCTTT. Encoded protein: CASSRGYGTEAFF.

The chain couples TRBV3-1 (or the pseudogene TRBV3-2) to TRBJ2-2; TRBD1 might be the D (5 bases). The CDR3 is made up of 16 amino acids. The V gene lost 0 bases and the J gene lost 3 bases, with 11 bases spanning the gap. CDR1 and CDR2 (germline): LGHDT, YNNKEL (reference sequence). CDR3 DNA: TGTGCCAGCAGCCAAGATCAGGGTGGGGACACCGGGGAGCTGTTTTTT. This translates into CASSQDQGGDTGELFF.

V usage is TRBV3-1 (or the pseudogene TRBV3-2) and J usage is TRBJ2-3; D unresolved. Germline lookup yields CDR1 LGHDT and CDR2 YNNKEL (reference sequence). The germline V and J ends were trimmed by 1 base and 1 base, with 12 bases remaining between them. CDR3 length: 16 residues. The CDR3 DNA reads TGTGCCAGCAGCCAAGGTGCCAGGCTGGGCACAGATACGCAGTATTTT. This gives the protein CASSQGARLGTDTQYF.

The chain couples TRBV5-1 to TRBJ2-3, with D tentatively TRBD2 (6 bases). Trimming cost V 4 bases and J 4 bases, with 16 bases left between them. The CDR3 loop spans 15 amino acids. CDR1 is SGHRS, CDR2 YFSETQ, per germline. The CDR3 DNA follows: TGCGCCAGCAGCCTGGCGGGAAGTCCTCCAGATACGCAGTATTTT. This translates into CASSLAGSPPDTQYF.

The chain carries TRBV5-4 and TRBJ2-7; TRBD2 might be the D (5 bases). This CDR3 is built from 16 residues. CDR1 is SGHNT and CDR2 is YYREEE in the germline V gene (reference sequence). Between the trimmed V and J ends, which lost 0 bases and 3 bases, there was a span of 16 bases. For the CDR3, the DNA is TGTGCCAGCAGCTTGGCGGAAGCGGTAGTAAACTACGAGCAGTACGTC. Amino acid sequence: CASSLAEAVVNYEQYV.

The chain joins TRBV19 to TRBJ2-2; no definite D call. The V gene lost 3 bases and the J gene lost 5 bases, with 7 bases spanning the gap. Germline lookup yields CDR1 LNHDA and CDR2 SQIVND (reference sequence). This CDR3 region has 13 residues. In nucleotides, the CDR3 is TGTGCCAGTAGTATTCCGGTTACCGGGGAGCTGTTTTTT. It is translated as CASSIPVTGELFF. Full variable domain (outside the CDR3, taken from reference TRBV19 and TRBJ2-2): DGGITQSPKYLFRKEGQNVTLSCEQNLNHDAMYWYRQDPGQGLRLIYYSQIVNDFQKGDIAEGYSVSREKKESFPLTVTSAQKNPTAFYLCASSIPVTGELFFGEGSRLTVL.

The chain carries TRBV7-2 and TRBJ1-4, with a weak D call TRBD1 (5 bases). Trimming cost V 1 base and J 9 bases, with 12 bases left between them. Germline CDR1 is SGHTA and CDR2 is FQGNSA. There are 14 residues in the CDR3. The CDR3: CASSLEPGRKKLFF. The CDR3 DNA follows: TGTGCCAGCAGCTTAGAGCCAGGGAGGAAAAAACTGTTTTTT.

CDR3 DNA: TGTGCCAGCAGCGTAGAGGGGGGAGGGATGAACACTGAAGCTTTCTTT. It is translated as CASSVEGGGMNTEAFF. The genes are TRBV9 and TRBJ1-1; TRBD1 might be the D (6 bases). CDR1 and CDR2 (germline): SGDLS, YYNGEE. This CDR3 is 16 amino acids long. The ends were cut back, 0 bases at V and 0 bases at J, with 12 bases in the middle.

The chain has TRBV6-6 and TRBJ1-2; maybe TRBD1 (6 bases). The CDR3 spans 13 residues. Looked up from germline, CDR1 is MNHNY and CDR2 is SVGAGI (reference sequence). The V end was cut by 5 bases, the J end by 4 bases, with 11 bases between. The CDR3: CASSRDNIYGYTF. In DNA form, the CDR3 reads TGTGCCAGCAGTCGGGACAATATCTATGGCTACACCTTC.

The V call is TRBV18, the J call TRBJ2-1; D gene ambiguous. V lost 3 bases, J lost 0 bases, and 6 bases lay in between. The CDR3 has 14 amino acids. Germline V CDR1 and CDR2: KGHSH, LQKENI. The CDR3 nucleotides are TGTGCCAGCTCACCCTCCCGCTCCTACAATGAGCAGTTCTTC. Amino acid sequence: CASSPSRSYNEQFF.